Listed here are 29 T cell receptor beta chains from one sample, sequenced in a study of beta chain features in type 1 diabetes. Sequenced material consisted of expressed TCRB transcripts (all of the isolated RNA was reverse transcribed). The table came from immunoSEQ multiplex PCR; TCRdb's copy has only in-frame clones and leaves some out. The sample holds some 700,000 clones; 13% are singletons and the top ten take less than 0.025%. Study outcomes and limitations: Shorter TCRB CDR3s, moderately but significantly so, marked every one of the four CD4+ subsets in Type 1 diabetes patients.

Their antigens are not known. Sequencing was done on a sample of naive CD4+ T cells from blood. Source of these receptors: a man younger than 30 with type 1 diabetes.

This clone has more than one count but fewer than ten. The rearrangement joins TRBV19 to TRBJ2-3, with 8 bases matching TRBD1. The CDR3 loop spans 15 amino acids. With 3 bases clipped from V and 0 bases from J, the junction kept 2 bases outside the gene matches. Germline V gene data show CDR1 as LNHDA and CDR2 as SQIVND (reference sequence). The DNA for the CDR3 is TGTGCCAGTAGTATCGGGACAGGAAGCACAGATACGCAGTATTTT. It yields the protein CASSIGTGSTDTQYF. The variable domain in full, completed from reference TRBV19 and TRBJ2-3, reads DGGITQSPKYLFRKEGQNVTLSCEQNLNHDAMYWYRQDPGQGLRLIYYSQIVNDFQKGDIAEGYSVSREKKESFPLTVTSAQKNPTAFYLCASSIGTGSTDTQYFGPGTRLTVL.

CDR3 sequence (DNA): TGTGCCAGCAGCCGGCGTGAACAGGTTTATGGCTACACCTTC. Protein product: CASSRREQVYGYTF. V is TRBV7-9 and J is TRBJ1-2; TRBD1 might be the D (5 bases). The V gene's germline CDR1 is SEHNR and CDR2 FQNEAQ (reference sequence). The CDR3 has 14 residues. The ends were cut back, 5 bases at V and 5 bases at J, with 15 bases in the middle.

In DNA, the CDR3 is TGTGCCTGGACTTATCCGACGGGTTCACCCCTCCACTTT. Translation: CAWTYPTGSPLHF. The chain combines TRBV30 with TRBJ1-6; D ambiguous. Germline V gene data show CDR1 as GTSNPN and CDR2 as SVGIG (reference sequence). The V end lost 4 bases, the J end lost 9 bases, and 13 bases lay between the germline ends. This CDR3 comprises 13 residues.

This clone was picked up a small number of times. Other DNA sequences in this sample translate to the same CDR3. V usage is TRBV6-1 and J usage is TRBJ2-1; D is undetermined. Trimming took 0 bases from V and 4 from J, leaving 1 base between them. Germline-derived CDR1 and CDR2 are MNHNS and SASEGT. This CDR3 comprises 12 residues. The CDR3 DNA follows: TGTGCCAGCAGTGAAGCATACAATGAGCAGTTCTTC. Encoded protein: CASSEAYNEQFF.

This clone turned up a few times. The V gene is TRBV4-1, the J gene TRBJ2-3, with TRBD2 identical over 8 bases. V trimming: 1 base; J trimming: 3 bases; junction bases outside the gene matches: 6. Germline CDR1 is MGHRA and CDR2 is YSYEKL. There are 16 residues in the CDR3. The CDR3 is CASSQASGGGTDTQYF. CDR3 sequence (DNA): TGCGCCAGCAGCCAAGCGAGTGGCGGGGGGACAGATACGCAGTATTTT.

This clone was detected only a few times. This sequence joins TRBV29-1 and TRBJ2-1; 9 bases agree with TRBD2. V lost 6 bases and J lost 2; bases outside the gene matches: 17. Germline V gene lookup returns CDR1 SQVTM and CDR2 ANQGSEA. The CDR3 has 18 amino acids. The CDR3 protein is CSVGSGGGGIGPYNEQFF. In nucleotides, the CDR3 is TGCAGCGTCGGTAGCGGGGGAGGGGGAATCGGCCCCTACAATGAGCAGTTCTTC.

This chain joins TRBV5-4 and TRBJ2-3, with TRBD2 identical over 8 bases. This CDR3 spans 14 amino acids. Germline V CDR1 and CDR2: SGHNT, YYREEE (reference sequence). After removal of 0 bases from V and 3 bases from J, the junction contained 0 bases not matched to a gene. Written as DNA, the CDR3 is TGTGCCAGCAGCTTGGGACTAGCGACAGATACGCAGTATTTT. This sequence encodes CASSLGLATDTQYF.

V is TRBV6-6 and J is TRBJ1-2; TRBD1 might be the D (6 bases). CDR3 length equals 15 residues. Germline CDR1 is MNHNY and CDR2 is SVGAGI (reference sequence). Trimming took 6 bases from V and 4 from J, leaving 18 bases between them. For the CDR3, the DNA is TGTGCCAGCAGGCCCTGGACAGATAGACCCTATGGCTACACCTTC. Its protein is CASRPWTDRPYGYTF.

This clone was recorded a few times. The chain has TRBV30 and TRBJ2-3; tentative D call: TRBD2 (6 bases). The germline V gene encodes CDR1 GTSNPN and CDR2 SVGIG (reference sequence). The ends were cut back, 0 bases at V and 10 bases at J, with 11 bases in the middle. The CDR3 consists of 12 residues. Written as DNA, the CDR3 is TGTGCCTGGAGTGTCGGGACTGGGGCGCAGTATTTT. Residues: CAWSVGTGAQYF.

The table lists this clone with a few counts. The chain recombines TRBV5-4 with TRBJ2-1; 12 bases line up with TRBD2. J lost 2 bases, V lost 4 bases, and 4 bases had no gene match. Germline V gene sequence: CDR1 SGHNT, CDR2 YYREEE (reference sequence). The CDR3 runs 16 residues. In nucleotides, the CDR3 is TGTGCCAGCAGCAGGACTAGCGGGGCCGCCTACAATGAGCAGTTCTTC. It translates to CASSRTSGAAYNEQFF.

J is TRBJ1-2 and V is TRBV6-1; 7 positions match TRBD1. V dropped 3 bases and J dropped 13; count of bases not matched to a gene: 14. This CDR3 contains 14 residues. CDR1 is MNHNS and CDR2 is SASEGT in the germline V gene. The CDR3 protein is CASSEGGQDPYFTF. Here the CDR3 DNA reads TGTGCCAGCAGTGAGGGTGGACAGGACCCATACTTCACCTTC.

This clone appeared a few times. The chain combines TRBV6-5 with TRBJ1-1, with unresolved D. The CDR3 loop spans 14 amino acids. Germline assignment: CDR1 MNHEY and CDR2 SVGAGI. Trimming left V 0 bases short and J 3 bases short, with 8 bases between. DNA for the CDR3: TGTGCCAGCAGTTACTCCCCCGGGGACACTGAAGCTTTCTTT. Its protein is CASSYSPGDTEAFF.

The chain uses TRBV27 and TRBJ2-3; D tentatively reads TRBD1 or TRBD2 (5 bases each). The CDR3 length is 17 residues. Germline-derived CDR1 and CDR2 are MNHEY and SMNVEV (reference sequence). Trimming took off 4 bases at V and 1 base at J, with 18 bases between the two ends. Written as DNA, the CDR3 is TGTGCCAGCAGTTCCCCGCCGGGGCGGACCCGCACAGATACGCAGTATTTT. Encoded protein: CASSSPPGRTRTDTQYF.

This clone was seen only a few times. V and J are TRBV5-1 and TRBJ2-7, with 9 bases that match TRBD1. V trimming: 0 bases; J trimming: 4 bases; junction bases outside the gene matches: 5. CDR1 is SGHRS and CDR2 is YFSETQ in the germline V gene. This CDR3 spans 15 amino acids. CDR3 nucleotides: TGCGCCAGCAGCTTGGCACAGGGGGCGAGGTACGAGCAGTACTTC. Translated: CASSLAQGARYEQYF. Complete variable domain (other parts from reference TRBV5-1 and TRBJ2-7): KAGVTQTPRYLIKTRGQQVTLSCSPISGHRSVSWYQQTPGQGLQFLFEYFSETQRNKGNFPGRFSGRQFSNSRSEMNVSTLELGDSALYLCASSLAQGARYEQYFGPGTRLTVT.

The count of this clone is one. The chain combines TRBV7-2 with TRBJ1-1; 7 bases are shared with TRBD1. V lost 0 bases to trimming and J lost 1 base; unmatched junction nucleotides: 11. The germline V gene encodes CDR1 SGHTA and CDR2 FQGNSA. This CDR3 region has 18 residues. The CDR3 DNA follows: TGTGCCAGCAGCTTAGCGCTATATCCGGGACAGCCGAACACTGAAGCTTTCTTT. Translated: CASSLALYPGQPNTEAFF.

This clone was detected only a few times. The rearrangement joins TRBV29-1 to TRBJ1-4; D may be TRBD1 (5 bases). The V gene's germline CDR1 is SQVTM and CDR2 ANQGSEA. Trimming left V 4 bases short and J 4 bases short, with 7 bases between. The CDR3 is 12 amino acids. DNA of the CDR3: TGCAGCGTTGGGGACGGTAATGAAAAACTGTTTTTT. The encoded protein is CSVGDGNEKLFF.

In DNA form, the CDR3 reads TGTGCCAGCAGCTTACAGGGGGGCTACAATGAGCAGTTCTTC. Translated, it gives CASSLQGGYNEQFF. The chain uses TRBV5-4 and TRBJ2-1, with 8 bases matching TRBD1. Losses at the gene ends were 2 bases for V and 3 bases for J; bases not matched to a gene: 1. The CDR3 has 14 residues. Germline V lookup: CDR1 SGHNT, CDR2 YYREEE (reference sequence).

This clone occurred a few times. The chain combines TRBV25-1 with TRBJ2-5; TRBD2 aligns across 9 bases. V dropped 3 bases and J dropped 2; count of bases not matched to a gene: 4. Germline loops: CDR1 MGHDK, CDR2 SYGVNS. This CDR3 spans 15 amino acids. CDR3 region: CASSEGGGAQETQYF. The CDR3 DNA sequence: TGTGCCAGCAGTGAGGGCGGGGGGGCACAAGAGACCCAGTACTTC.

This clone was picked up a small number of times. Other DNA sequences in this specimen translate into the identical CDR3. The V and J genes are TRBV30 and TRBJ1-5, with 9 bases lining up with TRBD1. V shed 3 bases, J shed 6 bases, and the junction held 3 bases outside the gene matches. Germline lookup yields CDR1 GTSNPN and CDR2 SVGIG (reference sequence). There are 13 residues in the CDR3. The CDR3 bases are TGTGCCTGGAGGGGACAGGGCGGTCAGCCCCAGCATTTT. It is translated as CAWRGQGGQPQHF.

The genes are TRBV15 and TRBJ1-4; D ambiguous. CDR1 and CDR2 from the germline V gene are LNHNV and YYDKDF (reference sequence). CDR3 length: 14 amino acids. The V end lost 1 base, the J end lost 8 bases, and 11 bases lay between the germline ends. This CDR3 reads CATSRVKAREKLFF. DNA for the CDR3: TGTGCCACCAGCAGAGTAAAAGCTAGGGAAAAACTGTTTTTT.

This clone was seen a handful of times. The chain is built from TRBV6-1 and TRBJ1-2; D perhaps matches TRBD1 (5 bases). V lost 5 bases, J lost 4 bases, and 11 bases lay in between. Germline CDR1 is MNHNS and CDR2 is SASEGT. The CDR3 totals 13 residues. The chain's CDR3 is CASSTTAPYGYTF. CDR3 nucleotides: TGTGCCAGCAGTACGACAGCTCCCTATGGCTACACCTTC.

The sample holds a few counts of this clone. The chain has TRBV7-6 and TRBJ2-7; D possibly corresponds to TRBD1 (6 bases). The V gene's germline CDR1 is SGHVS and CDR2 FNYEAQ. The CDR3 covers 15 residues. V gave up 5 bases and J gave up 3 bases, with 17 bases separating them. The CDR3 DNA sequence: TGTGCCAGCAGCCCCGATTTCGGACAGTTCTACGAGCAGTACTTC. It translates to CASSPDFGQFYEQYF.

V is TRBV7-2 and J is TRBJ2-4; D is uncertain. With 5 bases removed from V and 1 base from J, the gap between germline ends came to 18 bases. The CDR3 contains 17 residues. CDR1 is SGHTA and CDR2 is FQGNSA in the germline V gene. In nucleotides, the CDR3 is TGTGCCAGCAGCCGGCCTGCCGGCGGCGTGGCCAAAAACATTCAGTACTTC. It codes for CASSRPAGGVAKNIQYF.

This clone occurred a few times. The chain uses TRBV4-1 and TRBJ2-2; tentative D call: TRBD2 (5 bases). Per the germline V gene, CDR1 is MGHRA and CDR2 is YSYEKL. With 5 bases removed from V and 5 bases from J, the gap between germline ends came to 18 bases. CDR3 length equals 16 residues. CDR3 amino acids: CASSDRGWSVTGELFF. The CDR3 coding sequence is TGCGCCAGCAGCGACCGAGGGTGGTCGGTGACCGGGGAGCTGTTTTTT.

The chain uses TRBV30 and TRBJ1-2; D call uncertain. Per the germline V gene, CDR1 is GTSNPN and CDR2 is SVGIG (reference sequence). V was clipped by 2 bases and J by 4 bases, with 8 bases between them. CDR3 length equals 12 residues. In DNA form, the CDR3 reads TGTGCCTGGAGTACCCCGCTCTATGGCTACACCTTC. As protein: CAWSTPLYGYTF. The full variable domain, with the rest looked up from reference TRBV30 and TRBJ1-2, is SQTIHQWPATLVQPVGSPLSLECTVEGTSNPNLYWYRQAAGRGLQLLFYSVGIGQISSEVPQNLSASRPQDRQFILSSKKLLLSDSGFYLCAWSTPLYGYTFGSGTRLTVV.

This clone was detected a few times. The gene calls are TRBV18 and TRBJ1-2, with D tentatively TRBD1 (6 bases). The CDR3 has 13 amino acids. Trimming left V 4 bases short and J 5 bases short, with 11 bases between. CDR1 and CDR2 from the germline V gene are KGHSH and LQKENI. Here the CDR3 reads CASSQRDTYGYTF. CDR3 DNA sequence: TGTGCCAGCTCACAGCGGGACACTTATGGCTACACCTTC.

This chain joins TRBV25-1 and TRBJ2-7, with no clear D. The CDR3 contains 12 residues. Germline lookup yields CDR1 MGHDK and CDR2 SYGVNS. The V gene lost 4 bases and the J gene lost 3 bases, with 7 bases spanning the gap. The CDR3 DNA is TGTGCCAGCAGTGTCGCAGGCTACGAGCAGTACTTC. As protein: CASSVAGYEQYF.

This sequence joins TRBV6-5 and TRBJ2-7, with D possibly being TRBD1 (5 bases). Germline V lookup: CDR1 MNHEY, CDR2 SVGAGI. Between the trimmed V and J ends, which lost 7 bases and 3 bases, there was a span of 19 bases. CDR3 length: 15 residues. The CDR3 sequence is CASTQGAGNFYEQYF. The CDR3 DNA sequence: TGTGCCAGCACCCAAGGGGCAGGGAATTTCTACGAGCAGTACTTC.

This chain connects TRBV11-2 to TRBJ2-5; D may be TRBD1 or TRBD2 (6 bases each). The CDR3 covers 15 residues. Trimming cost V 5 bases and J 2 bases, with 15 bases left between them. CDR1 and CDR2 from the germline V gene are SGHAT and FQNNGV. The CDR3 DNA follows: TGTGCCAGCAGCCACCTGTCGGGGGCTCAAGAGACCCAGTACTTC. Its translation: CASSHLSGAQETQYF.